This is a list of T cell receptor beta chains from one sample in a study of cytomegalovirus exposure and HLA in healthy donors. The assay was immunoSEQ multiplex PCR, and TCRdb's table has in-frame clones only and misses some. The sample has about 160,000 clones, and its top ten clones hold 2% to 2.5%. Sequences were obtained from PBMCs. The receptors were sampled from a man under 40 in good health and CMV-seronegative. The CDR3 runs from the conserved cysteine through the conserved F or W. D genes are given only for firm matches.

TRBJ2-2 | TRBV5-1 | . | TGCGCCAGCAGCGTGAAGGTACTAGAAGAGACCGGGGAGCTGTTTTTT | CASSVKVLEETGELFF
TRBJ1-2 | TRBV28 | . | TGTGCCAGCAGTTTATCCGAAACAGGGAATGGTTACACCTTC | CASSLSETGNGYTF
TRBJ1-1 | TRBV7-9 | . | TGTGCCTTGGAGCGGGAGACCGAAGCTTTCTTT | CALERETEAFF
TRBJ1-5 | TRBV6-6 | TRBD1 | TGTGCCAGCAGCCTACAGGGGGCGGGCAATCAGCCCCAGCATTTT | CASSLQGAGNQPQHF
TRBJ1-2 | TRBV19 | . | TGTGCCAGTAGGAAGACAGAGTCCTATGGCTACACCTTC | CASRKTESYGYTF
TRBJ2-7 | TRBV2 | TRBD2 | TGTGCCAGCAGTGTCCTTAGCGGGAGGAGCTCCTACGAGCAGTACTTC | CASSVLSGRSSYEQYF
TRBJ1-2 | TRBV6-5 | TRBD1 | TGTGCCAGCACAACTGGACAGGGGCCCTCTGGCTACACCTTC | CASTTGQGPSGYTF
TRBJ2-1 | TRBV9 | TRBD2 | TGTGCCAGCAGCCCGATAGGGACTAGCGGCTACAATGAGCAGTTCTTC | CASSPIGTSGYNEQFF
TRBJ2-7 | TRBV6-5 | . | TGTGCCAGCAGTTACGGGAGAAGCTCCTACGAGCAGTACTTC | CASSYGRSSYEQYF
TRBJ2-1 | TRBV30 | TRBD1 | TGTGCCTGGAGTGTAGCAGGGGGCCCCCCGAATGAGCAGTTCTTC | CAWSVAGGPPNEQFF
TRBJ1-2 | TRBV10-3 | . | TGTGCCAGTGGATCGGGTGGCTACACCTTC | CASGSGGYTF
TRBJ1-2 | TRBV4-2 | . | TGTGCCAGCAGCCAAGGTTTGGCCCCACAGCACGGCTACACCTTC | CASSQGLAPQHGYTF
TRBJ2-5 | TRBV11-2 | . | TGTGCCAGCAGAGCGAGATTCCCAAAGACCCAGTACTTC | CASRARFPKTQYF
TRBJ1-2 | TRBV30 | . | TGTGCCTGGAGTGCAGGGAACTATGGCTACACCTTC | CAWSAGNYGYTF
TRBJ2-7 | TRBV28 | . | TGTGCCAGCAGTGATCCTGAACGGGAGTACTTC | CASSDPEREYF
TRBJ1-5 | TRBV7-9 | TRBD1 | TGTGCCAGCAGTACAGGGGGCAATCAGCCCCAGCATTTT | CASSTGGNQPQHF
TRBJ2-7 | TRBV5-6 | TRBD1 | TGTGCCAGCAGCTTGGACCAGGGGGTAACCTACGAGCAGTACTTC | CASSLDQGVTYEQYF
TRBJ2-7 | TRBV15 | . | TGTGCCACCAGCAGAGAAGGGGGTTTAGCGTACGAGCAGTACTTC | CATSREGGLAYEQYF
TRBJ1-1 | TRBV10-3 | . | TGTGCCATCAGTGTGACAGCGAACACTGAAGCTTTCTTT | CAISVTANTEAFF
TRBJ2-5 | TRBV15 | TRBD2 | TGTGCCACCAGCAGAGATTTCGAGGGAGGGGAGACCCAGTACTTC | CATSRDFEGGETQYF
TRBJ2-5 | TRBV5-1 | TRBD2 | TGCGCCAGCAGCTCCGGACTAGCGGTCTACCAAGAGACCCAGTACTTC | CASSSGLAVYQETQYF
TRBJ1-2 | TRBV5-4 | . | TGTGCCAGCAGCGCGCTCTCAGGGAGGTATGGCTACACCTTC | CASSALSGRYGYTF
TRBJ1-3 | TRBV5-6 | TRBD1 | TGTGCCAGCAGCCGTGACAGGGCTGGAAGCACCATATATTTT | CASSRDRAGSTIYF
TRBJ1-2 | TRBV4-1 | . | TGCGCCAGCAGCCCAGATGATGGGGCGGCGGGAAACTATGGCTACACCTTC | CASSPDDGAAGNYGYTF